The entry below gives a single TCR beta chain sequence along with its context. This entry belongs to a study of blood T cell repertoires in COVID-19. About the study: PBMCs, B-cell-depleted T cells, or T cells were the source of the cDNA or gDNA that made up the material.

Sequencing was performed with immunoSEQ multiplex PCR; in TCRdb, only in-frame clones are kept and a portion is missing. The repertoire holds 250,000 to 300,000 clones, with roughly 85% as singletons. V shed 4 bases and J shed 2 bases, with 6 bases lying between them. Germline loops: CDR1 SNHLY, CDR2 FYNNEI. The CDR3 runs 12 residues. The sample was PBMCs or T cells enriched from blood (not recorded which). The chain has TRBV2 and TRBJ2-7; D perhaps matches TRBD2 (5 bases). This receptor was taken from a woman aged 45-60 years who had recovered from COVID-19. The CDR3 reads CASSVRAYEQYF. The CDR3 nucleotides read TGTGCCAGCAGTGTGAGGGCCTACGAGCAGTACTTC.